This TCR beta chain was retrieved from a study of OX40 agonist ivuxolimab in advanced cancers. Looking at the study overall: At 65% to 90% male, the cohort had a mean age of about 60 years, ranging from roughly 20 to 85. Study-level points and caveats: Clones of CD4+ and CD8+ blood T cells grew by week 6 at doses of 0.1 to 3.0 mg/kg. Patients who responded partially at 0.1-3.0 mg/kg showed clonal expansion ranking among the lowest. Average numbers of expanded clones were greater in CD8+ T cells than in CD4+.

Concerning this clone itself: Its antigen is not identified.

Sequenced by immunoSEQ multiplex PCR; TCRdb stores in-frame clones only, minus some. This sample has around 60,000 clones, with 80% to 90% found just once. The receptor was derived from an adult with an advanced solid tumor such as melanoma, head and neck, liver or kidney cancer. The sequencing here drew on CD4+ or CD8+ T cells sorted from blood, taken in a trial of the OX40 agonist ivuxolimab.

The CDR3 here is CASSADRGLFITGELFF. The CDR3 region has the DNA TGTGCCAGCAGCGCGGACAGGGGGCTGTTTATCACCGGGGAGCTGTTTTTT. This rearrangement joins TRBV7-9 to TRBJ2-2; TRBD1 aligns across 11 bases. CDR3 length equals 17 residues. CDR1 is SEHNR, CDR2 FQNEAQ, per germline (reference sequence). Trimming cost V 5 bases and J 4 bases; bases outside gene matches: 9.